What follows are 8 T cell receptor beta chains derived from one specimen sequenced in a study of monozygotic twins with inflammatory bowel disease. TCRdb re-called the 5' RACE reads; every CDR3 protein appears as one record, without DNA. The sample table includes hundreds of thousands of distinct CDR3 sequences. Material for sequencing was blood. The receptors derive from a human donor with ulcerative colitis or Crohn's disease, or a healthy co-twin of an affected twin (not recorded which).

The chain combines TRBV19 with TRBJ2-7; TCRdb's D call, TRBD1, is unchecked because there is no DNA. CDR1 and CDR2 (germline): LNHDA, SQIVND (reference sequence). CDR3 size: 15 residues. CDR3 protein: CASSRYRDPLYEQYF.

The rearrangement uses TRBV13 and TRBJ1-2; lacking DNA, the TRBD1 call made by TCRdb goes unchecked. From germline, CDR1 is PRHDT and CDR2 FYEKMQ (reference sequence). The CDR3 runs 13 residues. The chain's CDR3 is CASSGRGIGGYTF.

The chain carries TRBV6-5 and TRBJ2-2. Germline CDR1 is MNHEY and CDR2 is SVGAGI. This CDR3 spans 16 amino acids. CDR3 in amino acids: CASSYSVGENTGELFF.

This sequence joins TRBV15 and TRBJ1-1; TCRdb lists TRBD1, though no DNA is available to test this call. The CDR3 consists of 15 residues. CDR1 is LNHNV and CDR2 is YYDKDF in the germline V gene (reference sequence). CDR3 loop: CATSRGAGSNTEAFF.

CDR3 amino acids: CASSWGPGTGNDEQYF. This sequence joins TRBV5-6 and TRBJ2-7; there is no DNA to check the TCRdb D call of TRBD1. CDR1 and CDR2 (germline): SGHDT, YYEEEE. CDR3 length: 16 amino acids. Based on the CDR3 plus reference TRBV5-6 and TRBJ2-7, the full variable domain is DAGVTQSPTHLIKTRGQQVTLRCSPKSGHDTVSWYQQALGQGPQFIFQYYEEEERQRGNFPDRFSGHQFPNYSSELNVNALLLGDSALYLCASSWGPGTGNDEQYFGPGTRLTVT.

This sequence joins TRBV6-1 and TRBJ2-5; TCRdb's D call, TRBD2, is unchecked because there is no DNA. The CDR3 length is 15 residues. Germline V lookup: CDR1 MNHNS, CDR2 SASEGT. CDR3 in amino acids: CASRPSGGGSETQYF.

The gene calls are TRBV20-1 and TRBJ1-6; TCRdb proposes TRBD1, but this gene call is untestable without DNA. This CDR3 is 14 amino acids long. CDR1 and CDR2 (germline): DFQATT, SNEGSKA (reference sequence). CDR3 region: CSAPRDSNNSPLHF.

This chain links TRBV20-1 with TRBJ1-2; TCRdb outputs TRBD1, but without DNA this stays unchecked. This CDR3 has 14 residues. Germline V gene lookup returns CDR1 DFQATT and CDR2 SNEGSKA (reference sequence). CDR3 loop: CSARGQGFIYGYTF.